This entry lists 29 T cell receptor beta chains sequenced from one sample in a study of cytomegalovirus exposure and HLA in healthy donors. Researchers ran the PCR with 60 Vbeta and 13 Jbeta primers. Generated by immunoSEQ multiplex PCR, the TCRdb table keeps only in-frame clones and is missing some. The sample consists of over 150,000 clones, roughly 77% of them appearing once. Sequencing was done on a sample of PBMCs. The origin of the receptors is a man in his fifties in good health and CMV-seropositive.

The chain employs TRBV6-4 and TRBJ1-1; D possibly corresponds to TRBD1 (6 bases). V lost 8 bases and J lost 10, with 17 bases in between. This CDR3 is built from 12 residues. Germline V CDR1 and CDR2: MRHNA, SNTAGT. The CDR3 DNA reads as TGTGCCAGCGTAACAGGGCCACCGTTAGCTTTCTTT. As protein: CASVTGPPLAFF.

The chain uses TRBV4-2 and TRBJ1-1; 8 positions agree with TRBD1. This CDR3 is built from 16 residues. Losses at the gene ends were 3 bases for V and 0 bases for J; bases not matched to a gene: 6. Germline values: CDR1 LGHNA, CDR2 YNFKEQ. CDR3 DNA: TGTGCCAGCAGCCAGGGGACAGGCAACATGAACACTGAAGCTTTCTTT. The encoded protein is CASSQGTGNMNTEAFF.

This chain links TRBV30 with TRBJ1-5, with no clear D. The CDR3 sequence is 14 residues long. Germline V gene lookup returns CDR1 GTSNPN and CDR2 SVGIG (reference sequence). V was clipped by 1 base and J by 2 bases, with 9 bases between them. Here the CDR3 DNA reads TGTGCCTGGAGTGGCGAGATTCGCAATCAGCCCCAGCATTTT. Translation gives CAWSGEIRNQPQHF.

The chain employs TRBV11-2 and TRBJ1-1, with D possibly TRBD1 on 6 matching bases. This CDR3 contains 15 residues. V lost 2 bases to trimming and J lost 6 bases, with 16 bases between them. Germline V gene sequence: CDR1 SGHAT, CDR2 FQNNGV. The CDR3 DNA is TGTGCCAGCAGCTTAAGATCTCCCGGACAGTCTGAAGCTTTCTTT. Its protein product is CASSLRSPGQSEAFF.

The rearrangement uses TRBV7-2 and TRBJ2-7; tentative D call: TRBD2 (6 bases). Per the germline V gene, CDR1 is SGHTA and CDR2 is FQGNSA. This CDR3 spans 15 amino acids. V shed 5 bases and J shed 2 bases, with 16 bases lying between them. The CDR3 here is CASSPPGLFPYEQYF. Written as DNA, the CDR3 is TGTGCCAGCAGCCCGCCGGGACTTTTCCCCTACGAGCAGTACTTC. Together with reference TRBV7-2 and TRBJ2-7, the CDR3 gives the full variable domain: GAGVSQSPSNKVTEKGKDVELRCDPISGHTALYWYRQSLGQGLEFLIYFQGNSAPDKSGLPSDRFSAERTGGSVSTLTIQRTQQEDSAVYLCASSPPGLFPYEQYFGPGTRLTVT.

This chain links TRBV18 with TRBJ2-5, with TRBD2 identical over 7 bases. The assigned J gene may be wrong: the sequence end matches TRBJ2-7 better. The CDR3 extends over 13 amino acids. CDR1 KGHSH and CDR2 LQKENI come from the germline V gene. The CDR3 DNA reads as TGTGCCAGCTCACCTGGGAGGGGCTACGAGCAGTACTTC. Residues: CASSPGRGYEQYF.

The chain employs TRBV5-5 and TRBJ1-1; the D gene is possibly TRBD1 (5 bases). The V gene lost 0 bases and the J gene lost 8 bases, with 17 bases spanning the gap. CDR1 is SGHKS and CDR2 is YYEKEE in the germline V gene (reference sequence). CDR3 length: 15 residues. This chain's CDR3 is CASSLELTWGEEAFF. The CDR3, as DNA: TGTGCCAGCAGCTTGGAACTTACGTGGGGGGAAGAAGCTTTCTTT.

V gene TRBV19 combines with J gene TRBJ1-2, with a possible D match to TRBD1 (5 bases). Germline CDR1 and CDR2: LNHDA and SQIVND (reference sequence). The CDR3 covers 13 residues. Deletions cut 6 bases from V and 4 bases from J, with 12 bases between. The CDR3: CASSDSTLYGYTF. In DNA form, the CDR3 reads TGTGCCAGTAGCGACAGCACCCTCTATGGCTACACCTTC.

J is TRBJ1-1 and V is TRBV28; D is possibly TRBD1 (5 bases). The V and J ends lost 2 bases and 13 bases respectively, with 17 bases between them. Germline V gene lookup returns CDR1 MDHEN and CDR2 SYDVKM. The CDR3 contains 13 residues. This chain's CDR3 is CASSLAGRGHVFF. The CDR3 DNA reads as TGTGCCAGCAGTTTAGCAGGGAGGGGTCATGTTTTCTTT.

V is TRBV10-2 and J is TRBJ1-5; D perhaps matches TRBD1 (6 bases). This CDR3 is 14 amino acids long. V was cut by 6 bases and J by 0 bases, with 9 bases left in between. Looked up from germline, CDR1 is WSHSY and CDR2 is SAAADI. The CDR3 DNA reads TGCGCCAGCAGGGGAGGGGGTAGCAATCAGCCCCAGCATTTT. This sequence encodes CASRGGGSNQPQHF.

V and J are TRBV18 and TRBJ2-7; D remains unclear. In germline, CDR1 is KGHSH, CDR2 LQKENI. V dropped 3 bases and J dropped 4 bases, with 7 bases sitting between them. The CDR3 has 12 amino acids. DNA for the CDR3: TGTGCCAGCTCACCCCAGGAATACGAGCAGTACTTC. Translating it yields CASSPQEYEQYF.

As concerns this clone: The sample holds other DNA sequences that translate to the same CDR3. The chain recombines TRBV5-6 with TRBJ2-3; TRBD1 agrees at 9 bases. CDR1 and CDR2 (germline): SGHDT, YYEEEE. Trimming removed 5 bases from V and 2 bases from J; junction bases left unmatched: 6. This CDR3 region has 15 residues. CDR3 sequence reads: CASSRDRAYTDTQYF. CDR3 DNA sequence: TGTGCCAGCAGTAGGGACAGGGCATACACAGATACGCAGTATTTT.

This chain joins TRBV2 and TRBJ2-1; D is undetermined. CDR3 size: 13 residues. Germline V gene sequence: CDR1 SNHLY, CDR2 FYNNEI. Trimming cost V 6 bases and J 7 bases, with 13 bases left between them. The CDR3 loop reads CASRARQWNEQFF. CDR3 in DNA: TGTGCCAGCAGAGCCAGACAATGGAATGAGCAGTTCTTC. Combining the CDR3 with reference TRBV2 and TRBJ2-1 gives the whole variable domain EPEVTQTPSHQVTQMGQEVILRCVPISNHLYFYWYRQILGQKVEFLVSFYNNEISEKSEIFDDQFSVERPDGSNFTLKIRSTKLEDSAMYFCASRARQWNEQFFGPGTRLTVL.

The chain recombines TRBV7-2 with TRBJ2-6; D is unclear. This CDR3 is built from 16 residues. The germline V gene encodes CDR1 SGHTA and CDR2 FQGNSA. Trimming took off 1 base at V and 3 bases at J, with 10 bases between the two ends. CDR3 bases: TGTGCCAGCAGCTTAGGTTGGGCCTTTGGGGCCAACGTCCTGACTTTC. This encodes CASSLGWAFGANVLTF.

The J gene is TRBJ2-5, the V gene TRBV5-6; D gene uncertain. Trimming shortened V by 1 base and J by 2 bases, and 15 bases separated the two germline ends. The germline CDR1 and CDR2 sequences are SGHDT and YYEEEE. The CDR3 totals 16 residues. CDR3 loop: CASSLFDSSKQETQYF. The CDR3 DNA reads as TGTGCCAGCAGCTTGTTTGATTCGAGCAAACAAGAGACCCAGTACTTC.

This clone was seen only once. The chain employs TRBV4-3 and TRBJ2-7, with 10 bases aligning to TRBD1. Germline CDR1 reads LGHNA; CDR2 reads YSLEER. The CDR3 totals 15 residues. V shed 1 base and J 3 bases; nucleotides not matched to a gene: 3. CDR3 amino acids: CASSQGTGGHYEQYF. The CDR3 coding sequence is TGCGCCAGCAGCCAAGGGACAGGGGGGCACTACGAGCAGTACTTC.

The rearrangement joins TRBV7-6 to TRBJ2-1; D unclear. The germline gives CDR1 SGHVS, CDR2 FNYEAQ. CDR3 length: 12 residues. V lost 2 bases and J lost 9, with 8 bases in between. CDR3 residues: CASSLPLSEQFF. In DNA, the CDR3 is TGTGCCAGCAGCTTACCTCTCAGTGAGCAGTTCTTC. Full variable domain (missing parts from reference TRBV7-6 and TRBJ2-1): GAGVSQSPRYKVTKRGQDVALRCDPISGHVSLYWYRQALGQGPEFLTYFNYEAQQDKSGLPNDRFSAERPEGSISTLTIQRTEQRDSAMYRCASSLPLSEQFFGPGTRLTVL.

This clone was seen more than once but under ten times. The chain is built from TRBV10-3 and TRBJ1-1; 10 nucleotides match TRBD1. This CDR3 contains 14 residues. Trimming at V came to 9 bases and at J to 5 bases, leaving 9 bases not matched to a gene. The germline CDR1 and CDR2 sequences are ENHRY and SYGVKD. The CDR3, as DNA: TGTGCCATTCTTAACCGGGACAGGGGAACTGAAGCTTTCTTT. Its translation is CAILNRDRGTEAFF.

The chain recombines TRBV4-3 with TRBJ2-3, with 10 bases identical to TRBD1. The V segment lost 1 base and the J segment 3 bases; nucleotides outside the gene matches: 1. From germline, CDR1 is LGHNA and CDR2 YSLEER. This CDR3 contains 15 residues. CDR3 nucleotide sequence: TGCGCCAGCAGCCAAGGGACAGGGGGAACAGATACGCAGTATTTT. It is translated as CASSQGTGGTDTQYF.

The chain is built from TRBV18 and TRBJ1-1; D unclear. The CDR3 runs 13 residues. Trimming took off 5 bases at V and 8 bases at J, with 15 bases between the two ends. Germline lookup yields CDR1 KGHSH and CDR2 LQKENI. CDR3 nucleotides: TGTGCCAGCTCAGGTCAAACGGTTGCCGAAGCTTTCTTT. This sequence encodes CASSGQTVAEAFF.

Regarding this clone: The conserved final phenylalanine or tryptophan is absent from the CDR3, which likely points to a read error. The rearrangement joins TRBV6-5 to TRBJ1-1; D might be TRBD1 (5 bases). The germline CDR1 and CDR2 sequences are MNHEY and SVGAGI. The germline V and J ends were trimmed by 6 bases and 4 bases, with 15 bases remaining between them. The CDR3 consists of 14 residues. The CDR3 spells CASRRGGVVTEAFL. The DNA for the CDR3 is TGTGCCAGCAGGCGGGGGGGGGTAGTCACTGAAGCTTTCCTT.

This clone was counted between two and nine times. As DNA, the CDR3 is TGTGCCAGCAGCCACACCGGGACAGGGAATAATGAGCAGTTCTTC. This codes for CASSHTGTGNNEQFF. This chain uses TRBV4-2 with TRBJ2-1; 9 bases fit TRBD1. Per germline, CDR1 LGHNA and CDR2 YNFKEQ. The V and J ends lost 3 bases and 7 bases, in that order; junction bases with no gene match: 7. This CDR3 is built from 15 residues.

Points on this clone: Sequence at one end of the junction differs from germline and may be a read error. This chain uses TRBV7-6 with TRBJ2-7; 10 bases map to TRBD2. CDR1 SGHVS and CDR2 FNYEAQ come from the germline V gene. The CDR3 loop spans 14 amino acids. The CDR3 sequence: CASSLAGASDEQYF. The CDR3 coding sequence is TGTGCCAGCAGCCTAGCGGGGGCTTCCGACGAGCAGTACTTC. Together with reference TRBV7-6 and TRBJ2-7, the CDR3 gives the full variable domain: GAGVSQSPRYKVTKRGQDVALRCDPISGHVSLYWYRQALGQGPEFLTYFNYEAQQDKSGLPNDRFSAERPEGSISTLTIQRTEQRDSAMYRCASSLAGASDEQYFGPGTRLTVT.

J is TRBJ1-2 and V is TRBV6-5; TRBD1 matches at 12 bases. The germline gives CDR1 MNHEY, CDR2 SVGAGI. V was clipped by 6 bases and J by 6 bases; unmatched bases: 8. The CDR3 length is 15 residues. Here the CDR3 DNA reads TGTGCCAGCAGACTGGGCCGGGACAGGGGGCATGGCTACACCTTC. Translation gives CASRLGRDRGHGYTF.

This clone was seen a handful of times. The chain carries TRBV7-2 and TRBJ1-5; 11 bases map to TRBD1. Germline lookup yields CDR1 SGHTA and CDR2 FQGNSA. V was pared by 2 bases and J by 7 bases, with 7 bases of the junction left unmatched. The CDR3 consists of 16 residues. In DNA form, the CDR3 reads TGTGCCAGCAGCTTAAGGCGGACAGGGGGCTACCAGCCCCAGCATTTT. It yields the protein CASSLRRTGGYQPQHF.

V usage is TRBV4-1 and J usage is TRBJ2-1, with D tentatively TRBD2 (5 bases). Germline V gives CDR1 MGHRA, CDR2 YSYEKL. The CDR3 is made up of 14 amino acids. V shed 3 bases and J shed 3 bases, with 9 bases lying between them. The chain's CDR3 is CASSQAGNYNEQFF. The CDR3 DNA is TGCGCCAGCAGCCAGGCCGGGAACTACAATGAGCAGTTCTTC.

CDR3: CASSIGTGAHEQYF. The CDR3 DNA follows: TGCGCCAGCAGCATAGGGACAGGGGCCCACGAGCAGTACTTC. The gene calls are TRBV5-1 and TRBJ2-7, with 10 bases matching TRBD1. Losses at the gene ends were 4 bases for V and 5 bases for J; bases not matched to a gene: 6. The CDR3 consists of 14 residues. CDR1 is SGHRS and CDR2 is YFSETQ in the germline V gene.

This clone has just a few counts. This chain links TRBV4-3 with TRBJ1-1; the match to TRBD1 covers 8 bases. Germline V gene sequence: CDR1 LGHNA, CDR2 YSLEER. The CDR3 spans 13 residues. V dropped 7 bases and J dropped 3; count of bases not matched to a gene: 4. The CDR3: CASTRGRDTEAFF. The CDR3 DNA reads TGCGCCAGCACCAGGGGGCGGGACACTGAAGCTTTCTTT.

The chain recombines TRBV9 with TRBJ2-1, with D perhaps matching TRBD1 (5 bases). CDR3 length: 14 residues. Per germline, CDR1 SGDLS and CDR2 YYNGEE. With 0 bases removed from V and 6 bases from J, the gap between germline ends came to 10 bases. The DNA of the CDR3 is TGTGCCAGCAGCGTAGCGGTGGGGCGCAATGAGCAGTTCTTC. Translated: CASSVAVGRNEQFF. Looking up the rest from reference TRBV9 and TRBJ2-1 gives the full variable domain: DSGVTQTPKHLITATGQRVTLRCSPRSGDLSVYWYQQSLDQGLQFLIQYYNGEERAKGNILERFSAQQFPDLHSELNLSSLELGDSALYFCASSVAVGRNEQFFGPGTRLTVL.